The 5 T cell receptor beta chains presented below share a single source sample, sequenced in a study of blood T cell repertoires in COVID-19. Sequencing used immunoSEQ multiplex PCR; TCRdb keeps in-frame clones, though not all of them. Among 40,000 to 50,000 clones listed, about 75% were seen once. The sequencing sample was made of peripheral blood. All receptors come from a man in his 70s with active or convalescent COVID-19.

This clone came up a few times. The V and J genes are TRBV19 and TRBJ1-5; D is possibly TRBD1 (6 bases). Deletions cut 7 bases from V and 2 bases from J, with 12 bases between. The CDR3 extends over 14 amino acids. The V gene's germline CDR1 is LNHDA and CDR2 SQIVND (reference sequence). The CDR3 sequence: CASTSDSRNQPQHF. CDR3 bases: TGTGCCAGTACCTCGGACAGCCGCAATCAGCCCCAGCATTTT.

This sequence joins TRBV11-3 and TRBJ2-5; 8 bases align to TRBD1. With 6 bases clipped from V and 5 bases from J, the junction kept 8 bases outside the gene matches. Germline V gene sequence: CDR1 SGHNT, CDR2 YENEEA. This CDR3 has 14 amino acids. The CDR3 DNA is TGTGCCAGCAGAACAGGACAGGGCGGCGAGACCCAGTACTTC. As protein: CASRTGQGGETQYF.

The rearrangement joins TRBV9 to TRBJ2-1; D possibly corresponds to TRBD2 (5 bases). V lost 3 bases and J 5 bases, leaving 18 bases between the germline ends. The CDR3 contains 16 residues. From germline, CDR1 is SGDLS and CDR2 YYNGEE. CDR3: CASSGRIASWDNEQFF. The CDR3 DNA is TGTGCCAGCAGCGGGAGGATAGCGTCCTGGGACAATGAGCAGTTCTTC.

The V and J genes are TRBV10-1 and TRBJ2-2, with a tentative D call TRBD1 (6 bases). The germline CDR1 and CDR2 sequences are WNHNN and SYGVQD (reference sequence). Trimming left V 5 bases short and J 8 bases short, with 15 bases between. The CDR3 is 14 residues long. The CDR3 DNA follows: TGCGCCAGCAGTCCTGGACAGAAATGGGGGGAGCTGTTTTTT. Translation: CASSPGQKWGELFF.

The chain carries TRBV11-2 and TRBJ1-2, with TRBD1 matching over 8 bases. The germline V gene has CDR1 SGHAT and CDR2 FQNNGV. CDR3 length: 15 residues. V lost 0 bases to trimming and J lost 5 bases; unmatched junction nucleotides: 5. The CDR3 sequence: CASSLDQQGVYGYTF. The DNA for the CDR3 is TGTGCCAGCAGCTTAGATCAACAGGGGGTATATGGCTACACCTTC.